This T cell receptor (beta chain) is drawn from a study of control samples from healthy donors and cancer patients. The CDR3 sequence is 13 residues long. Germline V CDR1 and CDR2: LNHNV, YYDKDF (reference sequence). V dropped 1 base and J dropped 1 base, with 4 bases sitting between them. Method: immunoSEQ multiplex PCR; TCRdb's copy keeps in-frame clones and lacks some. This table has approximately 97,000 clones, roughly 92% appearing once. The origin of this receptor is a human donor in good health. The donor label of this sample is uncertain. This chain connects TRBV15 to TRBJ1-1, with no clear D. Specimen: blood. The DNA for the CDR3 is TGTGCCACCAGCAGAGGCGGGAACACTGAAGCTTTCTTT. Encoded protein: CATSRGGNTEAFF.